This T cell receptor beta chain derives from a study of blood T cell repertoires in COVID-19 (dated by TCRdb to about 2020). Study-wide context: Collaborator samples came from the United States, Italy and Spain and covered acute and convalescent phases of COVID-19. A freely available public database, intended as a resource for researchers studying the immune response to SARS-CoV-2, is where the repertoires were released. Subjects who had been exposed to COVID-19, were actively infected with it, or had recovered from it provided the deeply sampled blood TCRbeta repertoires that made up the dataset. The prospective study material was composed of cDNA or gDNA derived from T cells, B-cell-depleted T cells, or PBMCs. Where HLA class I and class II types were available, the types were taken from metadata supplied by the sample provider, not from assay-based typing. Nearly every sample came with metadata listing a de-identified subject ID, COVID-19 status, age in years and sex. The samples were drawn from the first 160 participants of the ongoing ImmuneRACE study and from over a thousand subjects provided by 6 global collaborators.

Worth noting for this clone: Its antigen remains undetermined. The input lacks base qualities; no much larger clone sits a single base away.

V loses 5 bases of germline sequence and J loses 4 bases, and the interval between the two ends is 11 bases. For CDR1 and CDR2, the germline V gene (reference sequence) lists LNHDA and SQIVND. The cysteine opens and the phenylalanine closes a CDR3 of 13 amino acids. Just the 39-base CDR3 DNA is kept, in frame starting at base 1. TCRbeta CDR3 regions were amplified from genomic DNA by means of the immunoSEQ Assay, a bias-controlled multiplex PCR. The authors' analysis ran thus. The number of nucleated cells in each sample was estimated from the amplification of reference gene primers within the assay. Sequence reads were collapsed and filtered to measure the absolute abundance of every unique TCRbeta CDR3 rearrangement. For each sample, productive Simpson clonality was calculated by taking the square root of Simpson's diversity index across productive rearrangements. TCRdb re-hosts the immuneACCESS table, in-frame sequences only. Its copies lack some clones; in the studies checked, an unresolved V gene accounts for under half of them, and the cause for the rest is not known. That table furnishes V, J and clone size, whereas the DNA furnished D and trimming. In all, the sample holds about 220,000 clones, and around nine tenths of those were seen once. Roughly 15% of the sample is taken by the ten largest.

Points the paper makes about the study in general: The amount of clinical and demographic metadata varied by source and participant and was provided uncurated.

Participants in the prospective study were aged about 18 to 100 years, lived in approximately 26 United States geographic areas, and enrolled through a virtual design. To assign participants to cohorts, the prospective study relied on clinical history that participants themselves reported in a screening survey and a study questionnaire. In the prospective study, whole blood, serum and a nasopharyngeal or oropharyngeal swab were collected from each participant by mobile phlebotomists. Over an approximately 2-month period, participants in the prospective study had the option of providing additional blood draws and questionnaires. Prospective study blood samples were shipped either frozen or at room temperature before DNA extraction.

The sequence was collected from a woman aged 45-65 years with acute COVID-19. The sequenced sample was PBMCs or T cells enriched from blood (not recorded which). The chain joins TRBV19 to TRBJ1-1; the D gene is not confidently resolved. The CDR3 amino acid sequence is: CASSFAGGTEAFF. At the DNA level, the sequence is TGTGCCAGTAGTTTCGCGGGTGGCACTGAAGCTTTCTTT.